The T cell receptor beta chain described here comes from a study of shared clonotypes between healthy human individuals. This CDR3 spans 15 amino acids. The junction had 6 bases not matched to a gene; V was cut back by 0 bases and J by 5 bases. Germline V gene sequence: CDR1 SGHRS, CDR2 YFSETQ. The method was immunoSEQ multiplex PCR; TCRdb's version includes in-frame clones alone and lacks a portion of them. The table includes 400,000 to 500,000 clones, about 82% detected once. Free of recent acute infections or vaccinations, the donors were healthy HIV-negative adults. This clone has a count of ten or more.

Sequencing was performed on PBMCs. The clonotype comes from a middle-aged woman in good health. Some clones in this sample may be carry-over from other donors' samples. V and J are TRBV5-1 and TRBJ2-7, with TRBD1 matching 9 bases. CDR3 sequence (DNA): TGCGCCAGCAGCTTGGACAGGGGGCAGGTGGACGAGCAGTACTTC. It yields the protein CASSLDRGQVDEQYF.